This is a list of T cell receptor beta chains from one sample in a study of blood T cell repertoires in COVID-19. Assay: immunoSEQ multiplex PCR; the TCRdb copy retains only in-frame clones and omits some. Found here are about 160,000 clones, about 80% of them singletons; the top ten hold nearly 3.5%. The specimen sequenced was PBMCs or T cells enriched from blood (not recorded which). These receptors all stem from a woman in her sixties who had recovered from COVID-19. CDR3s include the opening cysteine and the closing phenylalanine or tryptophan. Rows give clone size only sometimes, using once, few, many, or a class for an expanded clone.

v_gene | len | abundance | CDR3aa
TRBV6-1 | 17 | - | CASSGSDRGIANQPQHF
TRBV14 | 17 | - | CASSQGITGTNTGELFF
TRBV6-5 | 14 | - | CASRPYRPNQPQHF
TRBV4-1 | 19 | - | CASSQDPPLAGGSYNEQFF
TRBV18 | 15 | few | CASSPRGLLGDEQFF
TRBV24-1 | 15 | - | CATSDPGQGADTQYF
TRBV19 | 14 | - | CASSIPGMNTEAFF
TRBV27 | 13 | - | CASSLQQGFGYTF
TRBV10-1 | 14 | - | CASSVGTGGDTQYF
TRBV7-2 | 14 | - | CASSLVSETYGYTF
TRBV19 | 12 | once | CASSARAGGYTF
TRBV7-2 | 14 | - | CASRSGGAGDTQYF
TRBV10-1 | 19 | - | CARKTGTGVSAWSGNTIYF
TRBV27 | 18 | - | CASSASPGQGGSNEKLFF
TRBV7-6 | 13 | - | CASSLSRNEKLFF
TRBV29-1 | 12 | - | CSVQEQDLGYTF
TRBV2 | 15 | once | CASSSPLAGGETQYF
TRBV9 | 15 | few | CASSVDRGAGGEQFF
TRBV11-2 | 13 | - | CASSLGVNYGYTF
TRBV28 | 15 | - | CASSLAGVGTDTQYF
TRBV29-1 | 12 | - | CSVDDRSGEQYF
TRBV27 | 13 | - | CASTGTGPHEQYF
TRBV2 | 16 | - | CASSENDRVVNTEAFF
TRBV5-6 | 15 | - | CASSLVAGGRETQYF
TRBV27 | 20 | - | CAPAFESVKASHSGANVLTF
TRBV5-5 | 14 | - | CASSLDRDNYGYTF
TRBV4-1 | 17 | once | CASSQERAGWLSETQYF
TRBV29-1 | 15 | - | CSVRLAGGSSYEQYF
TRBV20-1 | 11 | - | CSARDQYQAFF
TRBV5-4 | 12 | once | CASSWDSSPLHF
TRBV14 | 13 | - | CASSQGGQKTQYF
TRBV6-5 | 12 | - | CANTRDRNTIYF
TRBV11-3 | 15 | - | CASSPGGERDTEAFF
TRBV6-5 | 15 | - | CASVGGLRGADTQYF
TRBV30 | 14 | - | CAWSRGGSGNTIYF
TRBV19 | 13 | - | CASNRGMFDTQYF
TRBV30 | 14 | - | CAWSVTGAYQPQHF
TRBV5-1 | 15 | - | CASSDTSGGAIEQFF
TRBV29-1 | 13 | - | CSVVQQGADGYTF
TRBV30 | 12 | - | CAWSVGPNEQFF
TRBV29-1 | 11 | many | CSVNEGYEQYF
TRBV5-6 | 15 | - | CASSLRGIGNEKLFF